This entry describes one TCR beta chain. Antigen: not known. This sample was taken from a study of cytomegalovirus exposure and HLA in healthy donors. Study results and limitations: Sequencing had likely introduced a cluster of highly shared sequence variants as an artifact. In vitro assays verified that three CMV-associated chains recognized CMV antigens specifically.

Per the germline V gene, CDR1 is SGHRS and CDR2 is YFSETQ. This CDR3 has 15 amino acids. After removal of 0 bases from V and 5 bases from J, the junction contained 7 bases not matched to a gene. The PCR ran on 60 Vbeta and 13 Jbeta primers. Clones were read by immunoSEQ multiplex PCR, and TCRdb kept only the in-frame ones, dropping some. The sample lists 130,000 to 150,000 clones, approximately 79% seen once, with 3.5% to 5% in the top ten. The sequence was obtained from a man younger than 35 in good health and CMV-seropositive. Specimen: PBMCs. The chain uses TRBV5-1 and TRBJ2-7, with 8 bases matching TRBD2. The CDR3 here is CASSLGGTSVHEQYF. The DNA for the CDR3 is TGCGCCAGCAGCTTGGGGGGGACTAGTGTCCACGAGCAGTACTTC.